This T cell receptor beta chain derives from a study of CD8 T cells in ankylosing spondylitis. The study, taken as a whole, reports: One TCR beta motif, made up of several highly homologous variants, appeared characteristic of ankylosing spondylitis blood. In reactive arthritis synovial fluid and blood, some motif variants had been reported before. Within matched ankylosing spondylitis synovial fluid, disease-linked clones were reportedly significantly enriched.

This clonotype came up a few times. Its specificity is not known. Using quantitative 5'-RACE with molecular barcodes, the authors made TCR beta libraries. TCRdb fed the 5' RACE reads into MiXCR, producing one record per CDR3 protein. This table has roughly 140,000 distinct CDR3 sequences, under 45% appearing once. The germline CDR1 and CDR2 sequences are SGDLS and YYNGEE. V lost 4 bases to trimming and J lost 4 bases; unmatched junction nucleotides: 8. The CDR3 covers 15 residues. V usage is TRBV9 and J usage is TRBJ2-1, with 7 positions matching TRBD2. Sample: synovial fluid, either unsorted or a sorted T cell fraction (not recorded which). The clonotype comes from a male donor with ankylosing spondylitis. CDR3 residues: CASSPTSDQYNEQFF. The CDR3 bases are TGTGCCAGCAGCCCTACTAGCGATCAGTACAATGAGCAGTTCTTC.